This T cell receptor beta chain was captured in a study of T cell responses to AZD1222 COVID-19 vaccine. TCRdb keeps only in-frame clones here, not all; method: immunoSEQ multiplex PCR. The repertoire holds approximately 140,000 clones, with approximately 94% as singletons. The CDR3 totals 16 residues. J lost 4 bases, V lost 4 bases, and 5 bases had no gene match. Germline values: CDR1 SGHTA, CDR2 FQGNSA. The chain links TRBV7-2 to TRBJ2-3, with TRBD2 matching over 13 bases. Sequencing used peripheral blood, obtained on day 0 of AZD1222 vaccination. This clonotype was sampled from an adult in good health. The CDR3 DNA follows: TGTGCCAGCAGCTCGGGACTAGCGGGGCCAGCAGATACGCAGTATTTT. Its protein product is CASSSGLAGPADTQYF.